The entry below gives a single T cell receptor beta chain sequence along with its context. The antigen is unknown. The V and J ends lost 7 bases and 1 base, in that order; junction bases with no gene match: 10. The germline V gene has CDR1 LGHNA and CDR2 YNFKEQ. The CDR3 sequence is 17 residues long. This sample was included in a study of cytomegalovirus exposure and HLA in healthy donors. The wider study: Membership in the Caucasian-associated ancestry cluster was found for around 85% of 300 to 500 genotyped donors.

Notes on the study in general: Being productive about 90% or about 30% of the time was typical of most TCR beta V segments in an earlier analysis. For TCR beta chains, V- and J-gene trimming was later linked to a missense DCLRE1C variant.

This PCR relied on a set of 60 Vbeta primers and 13 Jbeta primers. Authors' processing steps: In a later analysis, the count reached 76 million or so unique TCR beta chains, with roughly 11 million shared. Produced via immunoSEQ multiplex PCR; TCRdb's table is partial and in-frame only. V, J and clone size reflect that table, while D and trimming were determined from the DNA. The sample holds roughly 100,000 clones; about 74% are singletons and the top ten take 8.5% to 10%. V and J are TRBV4-2 and TRBJ1-6, with 7 bases identical to TRBD1. The TCR comes from a male donor in good health and CMV-seropositive. Source material: PBMCs. CDR3 in amino acids: CASTAQGSGSYNSPLHF. The CDR3 bases are TGTGCCAGCACCGCACAGGGGAGTGGGTCCTATAATTCACCCCTCCACTTT.